These T cell receptor beta chains were read from a single sample in a study of blood T cell repertoires in COVID-19. Method: immunoSEQ multiplex PCR; TCRdb's copy keeps in-frame clones and lacks some. The table lists fewer than 450,000 clones, approximately 88% of them singletons. Sequenced material: PBMCs or T cells enriched from blood (not recorded which). The receptors derive from a woman aged 40 to 50 with acute COVID-19. The CDR3 runs from the conserved cysteine through the conserved F or W. D genes are given only for firm matches. Some rows mark clone size as missing; the rest say once, few, many or name a class of expanded clone.

clone size: NA
V gene: TRBV29-1
J gene: TRBJ2-3
D gene: TRBD2
CDR3 protein: CSVEGSGGPFRTDTQYF
CDR3 DNA: TGCAGCGTTGAAGGGAGCGGGGGGCCCTTTCGCACAGATACGCAGTATTTT

clone size: once
V gene: TRBV10-3
J gene: TRBJ1-6
D gene: NA
CDR3 protein: CAISESMGGQNSPLHF
CDR3 DNA: TGTGCCATCAGTGAGTCGATGGGCGGACAGAATTCACCCCTCCACTTT

clone size: NA
V gene: TRBV10-1
J gene: TRBJ2-1
D gene: TRBD1
CDR3 protein: CASSAGTGRNNEQFF
CDR3 DNA: TGCGCCAGCAGTGCCGGGACAGGGAGGAACAATGAGCAGTTCTTC

clone size: NA
V gene: TRBV21-1
J gene: TRBJ2-5
D gene: NA
CDR3 protein: CAGLAGGPQETQYF
CDR3 DNA: TGTGCCGGTCTAGCGGGGGGGCCCCAAGAGACCCAGTACTTC

clone size: NA
V gene: TRBV7-8
J gene: TRBJ1-2
D gene: NA
CDR3 protein: CASSRRSREQYGYTF
CDR3 DNA: TGTGCCAGCAGCCGCCGCTCCAGGGAACAATATGGCTACACCTTC

clone size: NA
V gene: TRBV24-1
J gene: TRBJ2-7
D gene: NA
CDR3 protein: CATSEQNSYEQYF
CDR3 DNA: TGTGCCACCAGTGAACAGAACTCCTACGAGCAGTACTTC

clone size: NA
V gene: TRBV20-1
J gene: TRBJ2-7
D gene: NA
CDR3 protein: CSARYGYEQYF
CDR3 DNA: TGCAGTGCTAGATACGGCTACGAGCAGTACTTC

clone size: NA
V gene: TRBV7-6
J gene: TRBJ1-1
D gene: NA
CDR3 protein: CASSPLGGQGWTEAFF
CDR3 DNA: TGTGCCAGCAGCCCACTCGGGGGGCAGGGTTGGACTGAAGCTTTCTTT

clone size: NA
V gene: TRBV18
J gene: TRBJ1-2
D gene: NA
CDR3 protein: CASSPRANYGYTF
CDR3 DNA: TGTGCCAGCTCACCACGAGCTAACTATGGCTACACCTTC

clone size: NA
V gene: TRBV6-1
J gene: TRBJ1-4
D gene: TRBD1
CDR3 protein: CASSERGTGLPVNEKLFF
CDR3 DNA: TGTGCCAGCAGTGAAAGGGGGACAGGGTTACCTGTGAATGAAAAACTGTTTTTT

clone size: NA
V gene: TRBV3-1/TRBV3-2
J gene: TRBJ2-7
D gene: TRBD2
CDR3 protein: CASSQDGLAGGNEQYF
CDR3 DNA: TGTGCCAGCAGCCAAGATGGACTAGCGGGGGGTAACGAGCAGTACTTC

clone size: NA
V gene: TRBV20-1
J gene: TRBJ1-5
D gene: NA
CDR3 protein: CSASREGDQPQHF
CDR3 DNA: TGCAGTGCTAGTAGGGAGGGTGATCAGCCCCAGCATTTT

clone size: NA
V gene: TRBV2
J gene: TRBJ1-4
D gene: TRBD1
CDR3 protein: CASSEGTGLEEKLFF
CDR3 DNA: TGTGCCAGCAGTGAGGGGACAGGATTAGAGGAAAAACTGTTTTTT

clone size: NA
V gene: TRBV19
J gene: TRBJ1-2
D gene: NA
CDR3 protein: CASQYWGGYYGYTF
CDR3 DNA: TGTGCCAGCCAATATTGGGGCGGCTACTATGGCTACACCTTC

clone size: NA
V gene: TRBV5-1
J gene: TRBJ1-4
D gene: NA
CDR3 protein: CASSFEPGTEKLFF
CDR3 DNA: TGCGCCAGCAGCTTCGAGCCAGGAACTGAAAAACTGTTTTTT